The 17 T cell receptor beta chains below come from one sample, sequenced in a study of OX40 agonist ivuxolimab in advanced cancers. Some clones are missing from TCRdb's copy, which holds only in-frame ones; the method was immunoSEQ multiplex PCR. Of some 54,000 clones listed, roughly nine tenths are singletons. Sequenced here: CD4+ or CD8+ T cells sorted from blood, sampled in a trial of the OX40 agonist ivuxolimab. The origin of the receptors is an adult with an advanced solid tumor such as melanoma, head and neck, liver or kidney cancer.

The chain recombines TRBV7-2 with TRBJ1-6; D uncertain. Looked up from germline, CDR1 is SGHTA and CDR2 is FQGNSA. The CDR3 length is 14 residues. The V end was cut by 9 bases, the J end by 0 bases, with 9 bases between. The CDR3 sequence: CASGVSSYNSPLHF. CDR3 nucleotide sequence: TGTGCCAGTGGGGTCAGCTCCTATAATTCACCCCTCCACTTT.

The CDR3 reads CASSLLGGRFYTEAFF. As DNA, the CDR3 is TGCGCCAGCAGTCTCCTCGGGGGGCGCTTTTACACTGAAGCTTTCTTT. This chain connects TRBV23-1 to TRBJ1-1, with D possibly being TRBD1 (6 bases). TRBV23-1 falls under the ORF class, with uncertain function. CDR3 length: 16 amino acids. Trimming removed 4 bases at V and 3 bases at J, with 18 bases between.

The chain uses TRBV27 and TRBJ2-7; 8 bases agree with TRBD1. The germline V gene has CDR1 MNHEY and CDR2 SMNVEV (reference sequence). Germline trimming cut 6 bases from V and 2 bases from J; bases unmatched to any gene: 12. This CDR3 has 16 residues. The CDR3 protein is CASSFGQGRGAYEQYF. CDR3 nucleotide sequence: TGTGCCAGCAGCTTCGGACAGGGAAGGGGAGCCTACGAGCAGTACTTC.

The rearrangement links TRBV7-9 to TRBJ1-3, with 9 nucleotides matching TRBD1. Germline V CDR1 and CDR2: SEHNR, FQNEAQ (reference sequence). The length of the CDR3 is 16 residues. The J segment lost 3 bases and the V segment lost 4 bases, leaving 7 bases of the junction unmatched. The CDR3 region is CASSSPRDRDGNTIYF. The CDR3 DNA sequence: TGTGCCAGCAGCTCCCCGCGGGACAGGGATGGAAACACCATATATTTT.

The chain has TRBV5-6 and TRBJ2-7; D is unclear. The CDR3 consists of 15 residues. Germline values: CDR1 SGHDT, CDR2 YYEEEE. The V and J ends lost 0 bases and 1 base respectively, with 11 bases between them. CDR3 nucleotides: TGTGCCAGCAGCTTGGGTCAGATCTCATCCTACGAGCAGTACTTC. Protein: CASSLGQISSYEQYF.

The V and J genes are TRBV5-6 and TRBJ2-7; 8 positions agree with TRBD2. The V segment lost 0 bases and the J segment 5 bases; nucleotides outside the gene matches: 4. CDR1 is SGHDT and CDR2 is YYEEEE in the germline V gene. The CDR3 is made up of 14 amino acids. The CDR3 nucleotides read TGTGCCAGCAGCTTGGTGGTAGCGGGGAACGAGCAGTACTTC. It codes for CASSLVVAGNEQYF.

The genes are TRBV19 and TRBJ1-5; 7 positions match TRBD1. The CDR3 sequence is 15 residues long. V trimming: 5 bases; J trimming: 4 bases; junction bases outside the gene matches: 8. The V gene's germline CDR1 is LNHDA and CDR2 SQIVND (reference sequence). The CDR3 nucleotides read TGTGCCAGTAGTCCGCGGGACAGCTTAAATCAGCCCCAGCATTTT. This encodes CASSPRDSLNQPQHF.

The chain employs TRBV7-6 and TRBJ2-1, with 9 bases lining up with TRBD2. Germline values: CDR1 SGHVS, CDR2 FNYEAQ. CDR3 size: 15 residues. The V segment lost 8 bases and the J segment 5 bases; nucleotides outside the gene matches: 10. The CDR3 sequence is CASGMGRGGHNEQFF. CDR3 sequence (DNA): TGTGCCAGCGGCATGGGGCGGGGGGGTCACAATGAGCAGTTCTTC.

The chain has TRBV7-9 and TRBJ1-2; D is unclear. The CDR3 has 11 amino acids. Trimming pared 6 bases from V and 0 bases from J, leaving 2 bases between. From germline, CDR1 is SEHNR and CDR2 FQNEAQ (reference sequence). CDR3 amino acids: CASSSNYGYTF. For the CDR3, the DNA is TGTGCCAGCAGTTCTAACTATGGCTACACCTTC.

CDR3 region: CASSFGTGVGNEQFF. The DNA for the CDR3 is TGTGCCAGCAGTTTTGGGACAGGGGTTGGGAATGAGCAGTTCTTC. The rearrangement links TRBV27 to TRBJ2-1, with TRBD1 identical over 10 bases. Unmatched junction bases numbered 6, after V lost 3 bases and J lost 7 bases. This CDR3 is 15 amino acids long. CDR1 and CDR2 (germline): MNHEY, SMNVEV (reference sequence).

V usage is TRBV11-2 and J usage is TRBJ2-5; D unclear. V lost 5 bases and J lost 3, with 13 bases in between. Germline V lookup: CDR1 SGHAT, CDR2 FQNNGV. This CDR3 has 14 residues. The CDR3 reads CASSPFDPEETQYF. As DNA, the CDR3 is TGTGCCAGCAGCCCCTTCGACCCGGAAGAGACCCAGTACTTC.

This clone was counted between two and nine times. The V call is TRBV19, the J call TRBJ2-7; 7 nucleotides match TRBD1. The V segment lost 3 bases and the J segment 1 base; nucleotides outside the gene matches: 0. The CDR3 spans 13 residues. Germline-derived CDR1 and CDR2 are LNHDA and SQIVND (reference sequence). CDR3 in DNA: TGTGCCAGTAGTATGGGACAGTCCTACGAGCAGTACTTC. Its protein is CASSMGQSYEQYF.

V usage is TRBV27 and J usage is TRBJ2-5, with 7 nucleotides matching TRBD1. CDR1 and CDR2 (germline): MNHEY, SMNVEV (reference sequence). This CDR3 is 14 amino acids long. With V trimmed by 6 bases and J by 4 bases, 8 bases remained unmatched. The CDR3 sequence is CASRNPDRVETQYF. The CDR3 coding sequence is TGTGCCAGCAGAAACCCTGACAGGGTAGAGACCCAGTACTTC.

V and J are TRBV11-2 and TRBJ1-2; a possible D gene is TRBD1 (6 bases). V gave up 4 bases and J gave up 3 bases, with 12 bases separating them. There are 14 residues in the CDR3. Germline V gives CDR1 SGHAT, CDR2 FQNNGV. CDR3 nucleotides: TGTGCCAGCAGCTCAGGGGCTCGCCACTATGGCTACACCTTC. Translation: CASSSGARHYGYTF.

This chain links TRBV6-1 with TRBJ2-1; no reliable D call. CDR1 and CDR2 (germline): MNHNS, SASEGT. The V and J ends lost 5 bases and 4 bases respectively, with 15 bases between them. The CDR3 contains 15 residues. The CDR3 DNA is TGTGCCAGCAGTAAAGACCCCGTCAGTTACAATGAGCAGTTCTTC. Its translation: CASSKDPVSYNEQFF.

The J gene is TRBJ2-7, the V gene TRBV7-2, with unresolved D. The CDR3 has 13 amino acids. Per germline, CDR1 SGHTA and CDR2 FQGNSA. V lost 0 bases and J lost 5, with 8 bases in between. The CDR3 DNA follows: TGTGCCAGCAGCTTAGCCCCCCTGCACGAGCAGTACTTC. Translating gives CASSLAPLHEQYF.

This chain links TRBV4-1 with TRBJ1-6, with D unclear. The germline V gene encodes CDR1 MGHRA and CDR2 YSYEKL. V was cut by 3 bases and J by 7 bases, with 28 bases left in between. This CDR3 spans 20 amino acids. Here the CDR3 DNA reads TGCGCCAGCAGCCATCGGGCAGAGCAGCTCGCCACCCGTGAGAATTCACCCCTCCACTTT. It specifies CASSHRAEQLATRENSPLHF.